What follows describes a single T cell receptor (beta chain). Its specificity is unknown. The CDR3 runs 15 residues. CDR1 SGDLS and CDR2 YYNGEE come from the germline V gene. V was clipped by 4 bases and J by 4 bases, with 15 bases between them. This specimen comes from a study of response to subunit inactivated influenza vaccine. The study's findings and limits: Each seasonal flu vaccination may recruit only limited new T cells, authors suggested.

TCRdb independently ran MiXCR on the RT-PCR reads; one entry per CDR3 protein. This table holds over 150,000 distinct CDR3 sequences, 13% to 15% found once. The starting material was CD8+ T cells sorted from PBMCs, obtained roughly 5 days after vaccination. The genes are TRBV9 and TRBJ2-1; D may be TRBD2 (5 bases). The receptor comes from a man over 45 who received an inactivated influenza vaccine. As DNA, the CDR3 is TGTGCCAGCAGCAAAGGACTGCGGAATTACAATGAGCAGTTCTTC. Protein sequence: CASSKGLRNYNEQFF.